This T cell receptor (beta chain) was documented in a study of cytomegalovirus exposure and HLA in healthy donors. V was trimmed by 3 bases and J by 3 bases, leaving 9 bases between them. This CDR3 has 13 residues. CDR1 is SGHDT, CDR2 YYEEEE, per germline. The table came from immunoSEQ multiplex PCR; TCRdb's copy has only in-frame clones and leaves some out. Among some 100,000 clones listed, around nine tenths were seen once. This chain joins TRBV5-6 and TRBJ1-2; D perhaps matches TRBD1 (5 bases). The receptor's source is a woman aged 18-29 years in good health and CMV-seronegative. The specimen was PBMCs. CDR3 residues: CASSSTAHYGYTF. For the CDR3, the DNA is TGTGCCAGCAGCTCGACAGCCCACTATGGCTACACCTTC.